This is a list of T cell receptor beta chains from one sample in a study of T cells in localized non-small cell lung cancer. Profiling relied on immunoSEQ multiplex PCR, and the TCRdb table lists in-frame clones only, not all of them. The sample has roughly 8,000 clones, roughly 94% seen once. Sequences were derived from peripheral blood mononuclear cells, sampled before any cancer treatment. These receptors were taken from a male donor older than 55 with stage II lung adenocarcinoma. Each CDR3 is given with its conserved first and last residue. Fields, in order: J gene, D gene, clone size, V gene, CDR3 protein, CDR3 DNA. The D gene is left open where the match is weak. Expanded clones get a size class; other rows say once, few or many, or leave the size out.

J: TRBJ2-2; D: TRBD2; size: .; V: TRBV7-2; CDR3: CASSSRGGVYTGELFF; DNA: TGTGCCAGCAGCTCCCGGGGGGGAGTCTACACCGGGGAGCTGTTTTTT
J: TRBJ2-1; D: .; size: .; V: TRBV7-2; CDR3: CASSVGGDYEQFF; DNA: TGTGCCAGCAGCGTCGGGGGTGACTATGAGCAGTTCTTC
J: TRBJ1-5; D: .; size: few; V: TRBV5-4; CDR3: CASSIQGRNQPQHF; DNA: TGTGCCAGCAGCATACAGGGTCGCAATCAGCCCCAGCATTTT
J: TRBJ2-7; D: .; size: once; V: TRBV18; CDR3: CASSPLPGRTYEQYF; DNA: TGTGCCAGCTCACCACTACCGGGGCGGACCTACGAGCAGTACTTC
J: TRBJ1-1; D: .; size: once; V: TRBV11-3; CDR3: CASSSAAEGSMNTEAFF; DNA: TGTGCCAGCAGCTCAGCCGCGGAGGGAAGTATGAACACTGAAGCTTTCTTT
J: TRBJ2-2; D: .; size: .; V: TRBV6-5; CDR3: CASSYGRVMDTGELFF; DNA: TGTGCCAGCAGTTACGGGCGGGTGATGGACACCGGGGAGCTGTTTTTT
J: TRBJ1-1; D: .; size: .; V: TRBV5-1; CDR3: CASSDGGRIMNTEAFF; DNA: TGCGCCAGCAGCGACGGGGGGCGGATAATGAACACTGAAGCTTTCTTT
J: TRBJ2-5; D: TRBD1; size: .; V: TRBV18; CDR3: CASCLLGRRGHQETQYF; DNA: TGTGCCAGCTGTCTGCTTGGGCGCAGGGGGCATCAAGAGACCCAGTACTTC
J: TRBJ1-2; D: TRBD1; size: large; V: TRBV19; CDR3: CAGPPRRDREAGYTF; DNA: TGTGCCGGCCCGCCTAGGAGGGACAGGGAAGCTGGCTACACCTTC
J: TRBJ2-3; D: .; size: once; V: TRBV5-1; CDR3: CASSFGAVTDTQYF; DNA: TGCGCCAGCAGCTTTGGGGCAGTCACAGATACGCAGTATTTT
J: TRBJ1-4; D: .; size: .; V: TRBV5-1; CDR3: CASSLGTATNEKLFF; DNA: TGCGCCAGCAGCTTGGGGACAGCAACTAATGAAAAACTGTTTTTT
J: TRBJ1-2; D: .; size: .; V: TRBV7-2; CDR3: CASTLPNYGYTF; DNA: TGTGCCAGCACCCTTCCTAACTATGGCTACACCTTC
J: TRBJ2-7; D: TRBD1; size: .; V: TRBV6-5; CDR3: CASSYSGQGRKYEQYF; DNA: TGTGCCAGCAGTTACTCGGGACAGGGAAGAAAGTACGAGCAGTACTTC
J: TRBJ2-1; D: TRBD2; size: .; V: TRBV4-3; CDR3: CASSQDGVLAGAYNEQFF; DNA: TGCGCCAGCAGCCAAGATGGGGTACTAGCGGGGGCTTACAATGAGCAGTTCTTC
J: TRBJ1-6; D: .; size: .; V: TRBV30; CDR3: CAWSETGRGETIYSPLHF; DNA: TGTGCCTGGAGTGAAACAGGTCGGGGCGAAACAATATATTCACCCCTCCACTTT
J: TRBJ1-6; D: TRBD1; size: once; V: TRBV10-2; CDR3: CASTTGALNTLDF; DNA: TGCGCCAGCACTACAGGGGCCCTCAATACCTTGGACTTT
J: TRBJ2-1; D: TRBD1; size: .; V: TRBV2; CDR3: CASREQGASDEQFF; DNA: TGTGCCAGCAGGGAACAGGGGGCTAGCGATGAGCAGTTCTTC
J: TRBJ1-2; D: TRBD1; size: .; V: TRBV5-1; CDR3: CASSSGQSLYGYTF; DNA: TGCGCCAGCAGCTCGGGACAGAGTCTTTATGGCTACACCTTC
J: TRBJ1-2; D: .; size: once; V: TRBV27; CDR3: CASSFGGAGYGYTF; DNA: TGTGCCAGCAGTTTTGGGGGCGCAGGGTATGGCTACACCTTC
J: TRBJ2-3; D: TRBD2; size: .; V: TRBV5-1; CDR3: CASSPTLTSGTSDTQYF; DNA: TGCGCCAGCAGCCCTACCTTGACTAGCGGGACTTCTGATACGCAGTATTTT
J: TRBJ1-1; D: .; size: .; V: TRBV27; CDR3: CASRKLDSNKAAFF; DNA: TGTGCCAGCAGAAAACTTGACAGTAATAAGGCAGCTTTCTTT
J: TRBJ2-5; D: .; size: .; V: TRBV7-6; CDR3: CASSPRELAETQYF; DNA: TGTGCCAGCAGCCCAAGGGAGCTAGCCGAGACCCAGTACTTC
J: TRBJ1-5; D: .; size: .; V: TRBV6-1; CDR3: CASSASLVRSNQPQHF; DNA: TGTGCCAGCAGTGCAAGTCTTGTCAGGAGCAATCAGCCCCAGCATTTT